This entry features one T cell receptor beta chain sequence. The antigen remains undetermined. The sample comes from a study of shared clonotypes between healthy human individuals. Study-wide results and limits: Four donors held roughly 5% of naive CD4 clonotypes in common. Non-shared clonotypes had lower generation probabilities than clonotypes shared by all four sorted-subset donors.

Sequencing was performed with immunoSEQ multiplex PCR; in TCRdb, only in-frame clones are kept and a portion is missing. The table records approximately 330,000 clones, 70% to 75% of them present only once. From germline, CDR1 is SGHNT and CDR2 YYREEE (reference sequence). The trim removed 4 bases at V and 5 bases at J, leaving 2 bases unmatched. This CDR3 contains 14 residues. The source is a man aged 30-40 years in good health. This chain uses TRBV5-4 with TRBJ2-3; 12 bases fit TRBD2. Input material: memory CD4+ T cells sorted from blood. Subset meaning: CD45RA-negative fraction. For the CDR3, the DNA is TGTGCCAGCAGCAAGGGACTAGCGGGAGATACGCAGTATTTT. Translation: CASSKGLAGDTQYF. Together with reference TRBV5-4 and TRBJ2-3, the CDR3 gives the full variable domain: ETGVTQSPTHLIKTRGQQVTLRCSSQSGHNTVSWYQQALGQGPQFIFQYYREEENGRGNFPPRFSGLQFPNYSSELNVNALELDDSALYLCASSKGLAGDTQYFGPGTRLTVL.